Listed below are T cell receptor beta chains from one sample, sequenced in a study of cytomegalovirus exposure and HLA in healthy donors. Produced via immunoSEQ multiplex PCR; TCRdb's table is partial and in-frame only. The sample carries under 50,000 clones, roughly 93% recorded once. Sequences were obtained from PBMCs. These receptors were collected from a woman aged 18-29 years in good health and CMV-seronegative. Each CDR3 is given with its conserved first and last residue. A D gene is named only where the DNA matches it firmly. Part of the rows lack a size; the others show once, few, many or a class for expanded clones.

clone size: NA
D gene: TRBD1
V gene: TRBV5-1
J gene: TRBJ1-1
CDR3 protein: CASSLGQEMNTEAFF
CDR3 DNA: TGCGCCAGCAGTCTGGGACAGGAGATGAACACTGAAGCTTTCTTT

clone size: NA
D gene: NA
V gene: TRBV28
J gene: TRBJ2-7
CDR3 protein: CASSLFGGRGEQYF
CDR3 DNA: TGTGCCAGCAGTTTATTTGGCGGTAGAGGGGAGCAGTACTTC

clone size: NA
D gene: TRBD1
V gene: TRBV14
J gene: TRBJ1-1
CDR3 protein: CASSQRQGNTEAFF
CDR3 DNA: TGTGCCAGCAGCCAACGACAGGGGAACACTGAAGCTTTCTTT

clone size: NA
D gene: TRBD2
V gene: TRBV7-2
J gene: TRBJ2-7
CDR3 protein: CASSFSGSIGYEQYF
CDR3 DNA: TGTGCCAGCAGCTTTAGCGGGAGTATAGGGTACGAGCAGTACTTC

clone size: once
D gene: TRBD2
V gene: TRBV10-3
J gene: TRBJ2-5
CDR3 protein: CAISERLAGEAQKETQYF
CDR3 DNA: TGTGCCATCAGTGAGAGACTAGCGGGAGAAGCCCAAAAAGAGACCCAGTACTTC

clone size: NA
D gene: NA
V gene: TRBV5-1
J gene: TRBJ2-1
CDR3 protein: CASSLGQYNEQFF
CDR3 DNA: TGCGCCAGCAGCTTGGGCCAGTACAATGAGCAGTTCTTC

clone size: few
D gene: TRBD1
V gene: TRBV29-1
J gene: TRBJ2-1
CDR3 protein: CSGADRDYNEQFF
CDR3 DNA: TGCAGCGGAGCGGACAGGGACTACAATGAGCAGTTCTTC

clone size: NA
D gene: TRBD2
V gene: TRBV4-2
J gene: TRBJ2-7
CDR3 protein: CASSQGTSGADEQYF
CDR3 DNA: TGTGCCAGCAGCCAAGGGACTAGCGGAGCGGACGAGCAGTACTTC

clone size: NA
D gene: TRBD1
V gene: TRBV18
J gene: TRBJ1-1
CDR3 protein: CATSSGGGTEAFF
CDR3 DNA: TGTGCCACAAGCTCAGGGGGTGGCACTGAAGCTTTCTTT

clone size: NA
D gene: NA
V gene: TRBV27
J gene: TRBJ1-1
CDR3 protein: CASSYRRGWTEAFF
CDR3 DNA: TGTGCCAGCAGTTACCGACGGGGATGGACTGAAGCTTTCTTT

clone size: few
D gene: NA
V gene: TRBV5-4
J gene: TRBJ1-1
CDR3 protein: CASSLDMNTEAFF
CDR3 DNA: TGTGCCAGCAGCTTGGATATGAACACTGAAGCTTTCTTT

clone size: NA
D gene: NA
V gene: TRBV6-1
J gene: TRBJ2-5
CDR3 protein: CASSPWTKAQYF
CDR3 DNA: TGTGCCAGCAGTCCCTGGACAAAGGCCCAGTACTTC

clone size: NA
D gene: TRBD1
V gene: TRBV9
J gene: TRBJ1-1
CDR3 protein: CASSPRDRVNTEAFF
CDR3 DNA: TGTGCCAGCAGTCCGCGGGACAGGGTAAACACTGAAGCTTTCTTT

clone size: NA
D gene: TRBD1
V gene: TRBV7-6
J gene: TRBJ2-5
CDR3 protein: CASSWRDREGETQYF
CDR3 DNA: TGTGCCAGCAGCTGGCGGGACAGGGAAGGAGAGACCCAGTACTTC

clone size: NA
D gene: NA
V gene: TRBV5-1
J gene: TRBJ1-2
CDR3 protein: CASSLVQGNGYTF
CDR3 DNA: TGCGCCAGCAGCTTGGTGCAGGGCAATGGCTACACCTTC

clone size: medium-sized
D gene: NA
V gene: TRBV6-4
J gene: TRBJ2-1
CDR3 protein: CASSDSDNNEQFF
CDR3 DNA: TGTGCCAGCAGTGACTCGGACAACAATGAGCAGTTCTTC

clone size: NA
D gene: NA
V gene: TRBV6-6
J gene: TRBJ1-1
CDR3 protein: CASSYNIRGSAFF
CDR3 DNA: TGTGCCAGCAGTTACAACATACGGGGAAGTGCTTTCTTT

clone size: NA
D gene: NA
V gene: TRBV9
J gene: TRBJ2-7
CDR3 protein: CASSPTWSSGYEQYF
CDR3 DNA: TGTGCCAGCAGCCCTACGTGGAGCAGCGGTTACGAGCAGTACTTC

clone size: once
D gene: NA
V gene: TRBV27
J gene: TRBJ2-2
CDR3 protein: CASSLPTWDLNTGELFF
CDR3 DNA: TGTGCCAGCAGTTTACCGACATGGGACTTGAACACCGGGGAGCTGTTTTTT

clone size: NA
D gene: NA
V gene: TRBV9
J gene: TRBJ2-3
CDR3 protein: CASSVGRTPHLDTQYF
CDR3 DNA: TGTGCCAGCAGCGTAGGTCGGACTCCTCACTTGGATACGCAGTATTTT

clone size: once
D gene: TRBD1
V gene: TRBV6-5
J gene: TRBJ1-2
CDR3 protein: CASRGQGIRGYTF
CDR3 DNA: TGTGCCAGCAGGGGACAGGGGATTCGTGGCTACACCTTC

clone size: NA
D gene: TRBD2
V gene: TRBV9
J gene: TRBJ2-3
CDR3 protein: CASSVSVGLAGGEMADTQYF
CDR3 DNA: TGTGCCAGCAGCGTATCCGTTGGGCTAGCGGGAGGGGAAATGGCAGATACGCAGTATTTT

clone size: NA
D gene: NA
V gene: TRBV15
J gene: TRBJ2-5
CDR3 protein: CATSSGMGTQYF
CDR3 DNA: TGTGCCACCAGCAGCGGGATGGGGACCCAGTACTTC

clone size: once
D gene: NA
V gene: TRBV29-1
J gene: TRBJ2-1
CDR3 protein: CSVAEQDARNEQFF
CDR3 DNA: TGCAGCGTTGCGGAACAAGATGCTAGGAATGAGCAGTTCTTC

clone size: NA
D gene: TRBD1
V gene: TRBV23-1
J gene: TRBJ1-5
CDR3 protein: CASRFQGEGNQPQHF
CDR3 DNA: TGCGCCAGCAGATTCCAGGGGGAGGGCAATCAGCCCCAGCATTTT

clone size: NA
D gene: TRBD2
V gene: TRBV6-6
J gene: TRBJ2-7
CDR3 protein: CASNGGAVSEQYF
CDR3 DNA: TGTGCCAGCAACGGGGGGGCGGTATCCGAGCAGTACTTC

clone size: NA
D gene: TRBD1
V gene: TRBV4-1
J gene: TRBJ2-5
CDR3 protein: CASSQVRTGGIAQETQYF
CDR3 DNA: TGCGCCAGCAGCCAAGTTAGGACAGGGGGCATCGCGCAAGAGACCCAGTACTTC

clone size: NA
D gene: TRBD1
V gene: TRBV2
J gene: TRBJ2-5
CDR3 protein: CASSERTGGKTQYF
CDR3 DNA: TGTGCCAGCAGTGAACGGACAGGGGGCAAGACCCAGTACTTC

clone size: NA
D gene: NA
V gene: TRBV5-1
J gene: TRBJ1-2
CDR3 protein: CASSLAGAAYGYTF
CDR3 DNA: TGCGCCAGCAGCTTGGCAGGGGCGGCCTATGGCTACACCTTC

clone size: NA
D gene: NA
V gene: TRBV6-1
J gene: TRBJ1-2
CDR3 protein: CATGETEVYGYTF
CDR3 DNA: TGTGCCACTGGGGAGACCGAAGTCTATGGCTACACCTTC

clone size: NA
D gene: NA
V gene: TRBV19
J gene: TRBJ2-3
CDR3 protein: CASSIRAQRADTQYF
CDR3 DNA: TGTGCCAGTAGTATTAGAGCTCAGAGGGCGGATACGCAGTATTTT